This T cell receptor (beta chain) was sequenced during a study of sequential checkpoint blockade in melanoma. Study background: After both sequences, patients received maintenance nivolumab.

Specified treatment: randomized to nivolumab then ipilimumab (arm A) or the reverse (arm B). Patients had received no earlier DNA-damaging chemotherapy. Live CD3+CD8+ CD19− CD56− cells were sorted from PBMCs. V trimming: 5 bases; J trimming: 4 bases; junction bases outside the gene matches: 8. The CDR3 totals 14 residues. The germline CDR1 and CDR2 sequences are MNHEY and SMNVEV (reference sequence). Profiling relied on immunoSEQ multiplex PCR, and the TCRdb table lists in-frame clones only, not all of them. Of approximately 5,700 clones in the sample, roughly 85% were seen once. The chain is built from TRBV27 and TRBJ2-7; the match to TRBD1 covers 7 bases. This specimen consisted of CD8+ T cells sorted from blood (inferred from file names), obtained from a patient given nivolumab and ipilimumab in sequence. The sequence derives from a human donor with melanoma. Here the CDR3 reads CASSATGVGYEQYF. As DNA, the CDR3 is TGTGCCAGCAGTGCCACAGGGGTAGGTTACGAGCAGTACTTC.